One sample yielded the 23 T cell receptor beta chains listed below, sequenced in a study of T cells in Graves' hyperthyroidism and ophthalmopathy. The TCR beta CDR3 regions underwent amplification using RNA transcripts as the source. An initial round of RT-PCR targeting the TCR CDR3 relied on the HTBI primer set. Using its own MiXCR run on the multiplex PCR reads, TCRdb lists one record per CDR3 protein. The profile shows 660,000 or so distinct CDR3 sequences, around 21% of them singletons. The specimen sequenced was blood. The receptors stem from a man aged 25-40 years with Graves' ophthalmopathy.

There are many counts of this clonotype. The chain is built from TRBV11-2 and TRBJ2-5, with D possibly matching TRBD2 (6 bases). Germline V gene sequence: CDR1 SGHAT, CDR2 FQNNGV. The V end lost 3 bases, the J end lost 11 bases, and 16 bases lay between the germline ends. This CDR3 comprises 13 residues. CDR3 nucleotide sequence: TGTGCCAGCAGCTTCCGCGACATGGGAGGACAGTACTTC. This encodes CASSFRDMGGQYF.

The chain recombines TRBV10-3 with TRBJ1-1; D unresolved. In germline, CDR1 is ENHRY, CDR2 SYGVKD. V shed 8 bases and J shed 2 bases, with 15 bases lying between them. The CDR3 is made up of 14 amino acids. The chain's CDR3 is CAISVASLNTEAFF. Written as DNA, the CDR3 is TGTGCCATCTCGGTGGCGTCCTTAAACACTGAAGCTTTCTTT.

This clonotype was seen more than once but under ten times. The chain couples TRBV7-9 to TRBJ2-7; the D gene is possibly TRBD2 (5 bases). CDR3 length equals 13 residues. Trimming cost V 2 bases and J 5 bases, with 10 bases left between them. CDR1 is SEHNR, CDR2 FQNEAQ, per germline (reference sequence). CDR3 nucleotides: TGTGCCAGCAGCTTACTTACAGCGGACGAGCAGTACTTC. Translation gives CASSLLTADEQYF.

The gene calls are TRBV10-3 and TRBJ2-1, with 8 nucleotides matching TRBD1. Germline trimming cut 5 bases from V and 2 bases from J; bases unmatched to any gene: 5. Germline lookup yields CDR1 ENHRY and CDR2 SYGVKD. CDR3 length: 15 amino acids. This CDR3 reads CAISLQGAAYNEQFF. The CDR3 DNA is TGTGCCATCAGTCTCCAGGGGGCGGCCTACAATGAGCAGTTCTTC.

The chain links TRBV7-9 to TRBJ1-3, with 8 nucleotides matching TRBD1. The V gene end was trimmed by 5 bases and the J gene end by 0 bases; junction bases not matched to a gene: 6. Germline V lookup: CDR1 SEHNR, CDR2 FQNEAQ (reference sequence). The CDR3 has 16 residues. The chain's CDR3 is CASSAQTGGSGNTIYF. CDR3 bases: TGTGCCAGCAGCGCACAAACAGGGGGCTCTGGAAACACCATATATTTT.

The rearrangement joins TRBV7-9 to TRBJ1-1, with no clear D. V lost 2 bases, J lost 3 bases, and 4 bases lay in between. Germline V gene sequence: CDR1 SEHNR, CDR2 FQNEAQ (reference sequence). The CDR3 has 12 residues. The CDR3 sequence is CASSLKYTEAFF. CDR3 DNA: TGTGCCAGCAGCTTAAAGTACACTGAAGCTTTCTTT.

This clonotype was found a few times. The chain employs TRBV6-1 and TRBJ1-1; tentative D call: TRBD1 (5 bases). Trimming left V 0 bases short and J 4 bases short, with 15 bases between. This CDR3 comprises 16 residues. Germline loops: CDR1 MNHNS, CDR2 SASEGT. Here the CDR3 reads CASSEALGGFGTEAFF. The CDR3, as DNA: TGTGCCAGCAGTGAAGCGCTTGGGGGGTTCGGCACTGAAGCTTTCTTT.

The rearrangement links TRBV6-2 or TRBV6-3 to TRBJ1-2; 8 positions match TRBD1. This CDR3 region has 14 residues. CDR1 and CDR2 from the germline V gene are MNHEY and SVGEGT. The ends lost 4 bases at V and 6 bases at J; junction bases unmatched: 7. CDR3 sequence reads: CASSFFGTGDGYTF. The DNA of the CDR3 is TGTGCCAGCAGTTTTTTCGGGACAGGAGATGGCTACACCTTC.

This clonotype has a count of ten or more. The rearrangement uses TRBV24-1 and TRBJ2-2; D remains ambiguous. Germline V gene sequence: CDR1 KGHDR, CDR2 SFDVKD. The CDR3 length is 12 residues. Trimming cost V 0 bases and J 5 bases, with 0 bases left between them. The CDR3 bases are TGTGCCACCAGTGATTTGACCGGGGAGCTGTTTTTT. Its protein is CATSDLTGELFF.

This clonotype was seen at least ten times. The chain links TRBV28 to TRBJ1-2, with a weak D call TRBD1 (6 bases). CDR3 length: 15 residues. The germline V gene has CDR1 MDHEN and CDR2 SYDVKM. V was clipped by 4 bases and J by 4 bases, with 16 bases between them. Here the CDR3 reads CASSSGADSRYGYTF. CDR3 sequence (DNA): TGTGCCAGCAGTTCCGGAGCGGACAGTCGCTATGGCTACACCTTC.

This clonotype occurred many times. The V gene is TRBV7-2, the J gene TRBJ2-3; 7 bases are a match to TRBD2. CDR3 length equals 15 residues. With 4 bases clipped from V and 2 bases from J, the junction kept 6 bases outside the gene matches. From germline, CDR1 is SGHTA and CDR2 FQGNSA. CDR3 in DNA: TGTGCCAGCAGCTCCGCGGGACTATACACAGATACGCAGTATTTT. Its protein is CASSSAGLYTDTQYF.

This clonotype appeared many times. The rearrangement joins TRBV3-1 to TRBJ2-3; 11 bases line up with TRBD2. V shed 1 base and J 0 bases; nucleotides not matched to a gene: 3. This CDR3 is built from 17 residues. CDR1 is LGHDT, CDR2 YNNKEL, per germline (reference sequence). The CDR3, as DNA: TGTGCCAGCAGCCAAGTAGCGGGAGGGCCGAGCACAGATACGCAGTATTTT. Translated, it gives CASSQVAGGPSTDTQYF.

The CDR3 loop reads CSASVRGGSSGANVLTF. CDR3 in DNA: TGCAGCGCTTCCGTACGAGGGGGTTCCTCTGGGGCCAACGTCCTGACTTTC. The chain recombines TRBV29-1 with TRBJ2-6; the D gene is possibly TRBD1 (6 bases). Germline V gives CDR1 SQVTM, CDR2 ANQGSEA. The CDR3 totals 17 residues. Trimming shortened V by 7 bases and J by 0 bases, and 19 bases separated the two germline ends.

This clonotype came up many times. The chain combines TRBV27 with TRBJ2-5; 7 positions match TRBD2. CDR1 is MNHEY and CDR2 is SMNVEV in the germline V gene (reference sequence). The junction had 8 bases not matched to a gene; V was cut back by 5 bases and J by 5 bases. This CDR3 has 14 residues. The CDR3 region is CASSIAGVGETQYF. In DNA, the CDR3 is TGTGCCAGCAGTATCGCGGGAGTCGGGGAGACCCAGTACTTC.

The CDR3 sequence: CASSLDSGFAEAFF. Here the CDR3 DNA reads TGTGCCAGCAGCTTAGACTCAGGGTTCGCTGAAGCTTTCTTT. The rearrangement uses TRBV7-2 and TRBJ1-1, with D possibly being TRBD1 (5 bases). The germline gives CDR1 SGHTA, CDR2 FQGNSA. This CDR3 comprises 14 residues. V was pared by 1 base and J by 6 bases, with 12 bases between.

This clonotype was counted a few times. This rearrangement joins TRBV6-1 to TRBJ2-2; D is unresolved. CDR1 and CDR2 (germline): MNHNS, SASEGT. This CDR3 is 17 amino acids long. With 7 bases removed from V and 4 bases from J, the gap between germline ends came to 22 bases. The CDR3 bases are TGTGCCAGCACCCAGAAGGAAAAGGAGTGGGGCACCGGGGAGCTGTTTTTT. This sequence encodes CASTQKEKEWGTGELFF.

The gene calls are TRBV7-3 and TRBJ1-2; D may be TRBD1 (5 bases). The CDR3 is 16 residues long. Trimming removed 7 bases at V and 4 bases at J, with 22 bases between. Looked up from germline, CDR1 is SGHTA and CDR2 is FQGTGA. The CDR3 DNA reads as TGTGCCAGCATCATCTGGGCAGCCGGGGGGGTCTATGGCTACACCTTC. Its translation is CASIIWAAGGVYGYTF.

The chain links TRBV9 to TRBJ2-1; D may match TRBD1 or TRBD2 (5 bases each). Germline V gene data show CDR1 as SGDLS and CDR2 as YYNGEE. V was clipped by 1 base and J by 3 bases, with 17 bases between them. The CDR3 is 17 residues long. CDR3 loop: CASSVYGGTANYNEQFF. The CDR3 coding sequence is TGTGCCAGCAGCGTATATGGGGGAACAGCGAACTACAATGAGCAGTTCTTC.

This clonotype has a count of ten or more. This chain links TRBV20-1 with TRBJ2-7; 7 bases align to TRBD1. Unmatched junction bases numbered 12, after V lost 5 bases and J lost 5 bases. The CDR3 covers 14 residues. Looked up from germline, CDR1 is DFQATT and CDR2 is SNEGSKA (reference sequence). CDR3 sequence (DNA): TGCAGTGCTCAAAGGGGGCGGAGGACCCACGAGCAGTACTTC. Protein product: CSAQRGRRTHEQYF.

V usage is TRBV13 and J usage is TRBJ2-7; TRBD2 matches at 11 bases. This CDR3 region has 17 residues. CDR1 is PRHDT, CDR2 FYEKMQ, per germline (reference sequence). With 3 bases clipped from V and 1 base from J, the junction kept 8 bases outside the gene matches. The CDR3 loop reads CASSLFALAGGSYEQYF. The CDR3 nucleotides read TGTGCCAGCAGCTTGTTCGCTCTAGCGGGAGGTTCCTACGAGCAGTACTTC.

This chain uses TRBV6-2 or TRBV6-3 with TRBJ1-5; D call uncertain. The CDR3 loop spans 15 amino acids. V lost 8 bases, J lost 0 bases, and 14 bases lay in between. Germline assignment: CDR1 MNHEY and CDR2 SVGEGT. This chain's CDR3 is CASYEESYSNQPQHF. CDR3 DNA sequence: TGTGCCAGCTACGAGGAAAGCTATAGCAATCAGCCCCAGCATTTT.

This clonotype was found many times. The chain is built from TRBV12-3 or TRBV12-4 and TRBJ2-7; D is unresolved. The V gene lost 6 bases and the J gene lost 0 bases, with 12 bases spanning the gap. The CDR3 contains 14 residues. CDR3 sequence: CASRRIDNSYEQYF. The CDR3 nucleotides read TGTGCCAGCAGACGCATCGACAACTCCTACGAGCAGTACTTC.

V and J are TRBV20-1 and TRBJ2-3; D may be TRBD1 (5 bases). CDR3 size: 14 residues. The ends were cut back, 3 bases at V and 2 bases at J, with 12 bases in the middle. Germline lookup yields CDR1 DFQATT and CDR2 SNEGSKA (reference sequence). In DNA, the CDR3 is TGCAGTGCTAGCAGGAAGGGGTTCACAGATACGCAGTATTTT. This codes for CSASRKGFTDTQYF.